Presented here are 22 T cell receptor beta chains from one specimen sequenced in a study of OX40 agonist ivuxolimab in advanced cancers. Preparation of the library involved the immunoSEQ multiplex PCR assay. TCRdb re-hosts the immuneACCESS table, in-frame sequences only. Its copies lack some clones; in the studies checked, an unresolved V gene accounts for under half of them, and the cause for the rest is not known. The sample table records about 70,000 clones; about 85% of these occur just once. Under 0.55% of the sample is held by the ten biggest clonotypes. Sequencing was performed on CD4+ or CD8+ T cells sorted from blood, taken in a trial of the OX40 agonist ivuxolimab. Source of these receptors: an adult with an advanced solid tumor such as melanoma, head and neck, liver or kidney cancer.

For the CDR3, the DNA is TGTGCCAGCTCACCGGGACAGCCTAGGGAAAAACTGTTTTTT. It encodes CASSPGQPREKLFF. This chain links TRBV18 with TRBJ1-4; TRBD1 aligns across 7 bases. V lost 3 bases, J lost 8 bases, and 6 bases stayed unmatched. Germline V lookup: CDR1 KGHSH, CDR2 LQKENI. The CDR3 runs to 14 residues.

The chain uses TRBV6-1 and TRBJ2-7, with D perhaps matching TRBD1 (6 bases). CDR1 and CDR2 from the germline V gene are MNHNS and SASEGT. Trimming left V 7 bases short and J 6 bases short, with 19 bases between. The CDR3 totals 14 residues. The CDR3: CASIPAPGVGEQYF. The CDR3 DNA is TGTGCCAGCATTCCGGCGCCAGGGGTTGGCGAGCAGTACTTC.

This clone turned up a few times. The rearrangement links TRBV19 to TRBJ2-6; D is ambiguous. This CDR3 has 15 amino acids. V gave up 0 bases and J gave up 0 bases, with 3 bases separating them. Looked up from germline, CDR1 is LNHDA and CDR2 is SQIVND (reference sequence). This CDR3 is CASSIDDSGANVLTF. The DNA of the CDR3 is TGTGCCAGTAGTATAGACGACTCTGGGGCCAACGTCCTGACTTTC.

The DNA for the CDR3 is TGTGCCAGCAGTTATTCCGGGGGGCCCATTCAGTACTTC. Translation gives CASSYSGGPIQYF. The chain carries TRBV6-6 and TRBJ2-4; D possibly corresponds to TRBD2 (7 bases). V was trimmed by 3 bases and J by 9 bases, leaving 12 bases between them. The CDR3 spans 13 residues. Germline CDR1 and CDR2: MNHNY and SVGAGI (reference sequence).

V gene TRBV6-1 combines with J gene TRBJ1-6; no definite D call. This CDR3 region has 15 residues. Per the germline V gene, CDR1 is MNHNS and CDR2 is SASEGT. Between the trimmed V and J ends, which lost 6 bases and 7 bases, there was a span of 16 bases. The CDR3 here is CASRRPGYPNSPLHF. The CDR3 DNA sequence: TGTGCCAGCAGGCGCCCGGGATATCCAAATTCACCCCTCCACTTT.

Concerning this clone itself: The sample contains more than one DNA sequence encoding this CDR3. V usage is TRBV19 and J usage is TRBJ1-5; no reliable D call. Trimming removed 3 bases from V and 7 bases from J, with 10 bases in between. CDR3 length equals 13 residues. Germline-derived CDR1 and CDR2 are LNHDA and SQIVND (reference sequence). CDR3 bases: TGTGCCAGTAGTATTGCGGGAGGGCAGCCCCAGCATTTT. Its translation: CASSIAGGQPQHF. Based on the CDR3 plus reference TRBV19 and TRBJ1-5, the full variable domain is DGGITQSPKYLFRKEGQNVTLSCEQNLNHDAMYWYRQDPGQGLRLIYYSQIVNDFQKGDIAEGYSVSREKKESFPLTVTSAQKNPTAFYLCASSIAGGQPQHFGDGTRLSIL.

The rearrangement links TRBV7-2 to TRBJ2-1; TRBD2 agrees at 9 bases. J lost 5 bases, V lost 2 bases, and 13 bases had no gene match. This CDR3 spans 18 amino acids. Germline-derived CDR1 and CDR2 are SGHTA and FQGNSA. The CDR3, as DNA: TGTGCCAGCAGCTTATCCCCCGTAATAGCGGGAGTCCACAATGAGCAGTTCTTC. This gives the protein CASSLSPVIAGVHNEQFF.

This rearrangement joins TRBV7-2 to TRBJ2-5, with 7 nucleotides matching TRBD1. The trim removed 8 bases at V and 6 bases at J, leaving 21 bases unmatched. The CDR3 loop spans 17 amino acids. The V gene's germline CDR1 is SGHTA and CDR2 FQGNSA. This CDR3 reads CASARGIGTVSSQTQYF. The CDR3 coding sequence is TGTGCCAGCGCCCGGGGCATCGGGACAGTATCGTCCCAGACCCAGTACTTC.

This clone was observed a handful of times. The chain is built from TRBV14 and TRBJ2-7, with D tentatively TRBD1 (6 bases). The CDR3 is made up of 15 amino acids. Germline V CDR1 and CDR2: SGHDN, FVKESK. V lost 1 base and J lost 1, with 11 bases in between. Here the CDR3 DNA reads TGTGCCAGCAGCCAAGTGGGGACATCTTCCTACGAGCAGTACTTC. Translation gives CASSQVGTSSYEQYF. The variable domain in full, completed from reference TRBV14 and TRBJ2-7, reads EAGVTQFPSHSVIEKGQTVTLRCDPISGHDNLYWYRRVMGKEIKFLLHFVKESKQDESGMPNNRFLAERTGGTYSTLKVQPAELEDSGVYFCASSQVGTSSYEQYFGPGTRLTVT.

The chain couples TRBV18 to TRBJ1-5; tentatively, D is TRBD1 (5 bases). V was clipped by 2 bases and J by 6 bases, with 11 bases between them. The CDR3 has 14 residues. Germline V gene lookup returns CDR1 KGHSH and CDR2 LQKENI. As DNA, the CDR3 is TGTGCCAGCTCACCAACGGACATACTTCAGCCCCAGCATTTT. The encoded protein is CASSPTDILQPQHF.

This clone was observed a handful of times. V gene TRBV15 combines with J gene TRBJ1-5; D remains ambiguous. The V and J ends lost 5 bases and 4 bases respectively, with 9 bases between them. Germline loops: CDR1 LNHNV, CDR2 YYDKDF (reference sequence). This CDR3 has 13 residues. CDR3 coding DNA: TGTGCCACCAGCGACCCTGGAAATCAGCCCCAGCATTTT. It yields the protein CATSDPGNQPQHF.

This chain uses TRBV7-9 with TRBJ1-5, with 7 bases fitting TRBD1. V trimming: 4 bases; J trimming: 3 bases; junction bases outside the gene matches: 3. Per germline, CDR1 SEHNR and CDR2 FQNEAQ (reference sequence). This CDR3 region has 14 residues. The chain's CDR3 is CASSYTGDNQPQHF. The DNA of the CDR3 is TGTGCCAGCAGCTACACAGGGGACAATCAGCCCCAGCATTTT. Supplemented by reference TRBV7-9 and TRBJ1-5, the full variable domain reads DTGVSQNPRHKITKRGQNVTFRCDPISEHNRLYWYRQTLGQGPEFLTYFQNEAQLEKSRLLSDRFSAERPKGSFSTLEIQRTEQGDSAMYLCASSYTGDNQPQHFGDGTRLSIL.

The V call is TRBV2, the J call TRBJ1-3; D call uncertain. Per germline, CDR1 SNHLY and CDR2 FYNNEI. V was trimmed by 7 bases and J by 0 bases, leaving 7 bases between them. This CDR3 spans 13 amino acids. CDR3 in DNA: TGTGCCAGCAAAACGAGCTCTGGAAACACCATATATTTT. Translating gives CASKTSSGNTIYF. The variable domain in full, with the rest retrieved from reference TRBV2 and TRBJ1-3, is EPEVTQTPSHQVTQMGQEVILRCVPISNHLYFYWYRQILGQKVEFLVSFYNNEISEKSEIFDDQFSVERPDGSNFTLKIRSTKLEDSAMYFCASKTSSGNTIYFGEGSWLTVV.

The chain couples TRBV2 to TRBJ1-2; D remains unclear. Germline V lookup: CDR1 SNHLY, CDR2 FYNNEI. The CDR3 has 14 residues. V was clipped by 2 bases and J by 3 bases, with 10 bases between them. CDR3 bases: TGTGCCAGCAGTGAAACGGGATGGGACTATGGCTACACCTTC. Translated, it gives CASSETGWDYGYTF.

The rearrangement uses TRBV19 and TRBJ1-1; D gene ambiguous. This CDR3 is 13 amino acids long. V lost 7 bases to trimming and J lost 1 base, with 10 bases between them. The germline gives CDR1 LNHDA, CDR2 SQIVND (reference sequence). The CDR3 DNA sequence: TGTGCCAGTACCGAGTACCAGAACACTGAAGCTTTCTTT. Its protein product is CASTEYQNTEAFF.

The chain carries TRBV10-1 and TRBJ2-1, with D perhaps TRBD1 (5 bases). CDR3 size: 11 residues. V gave up 6 bases and J gave up 12 bases, with 12 bases separating them. The V gene's germline CDR1 is WNHNN and CDR2 SYGVQD (reference sequence). The CDR3 sequence: CASSSGPRQFF. The CDR3 DNA reads as TGCGCCAGCAGCTCAGGGCCCAGGCAGTTCTTC.

V gene TRBV9 combines with J gene TRBJ1-3, with D perhaps matching TRBD1 (6 bases). V lost 3 bases and J 2 bases, leaving 12 bases between the germline ends. Per germline, CDR1 SGDLS and CDR2 YYNGEE. This CDR3 contains 15 residues. CDR3: CASSARTAPGNTIYF. The CDR3 DNA sequence: TGTGCCAGCAGCGCTCGGACAGCACCTGGAAACACCATATATTTT. The full variable domain, with the rest looked up from reference TRBV9 and TRBJ1-3, is DSGVTQTPKHLITATGQRVTLRCSPRSGDLSVYWYQQSLDQGLQFLIQYYNGEERAKGNILERFSAQQFPDLHSELNLSSLELGDSALYFCASSARTAPGNTIYFGEGSWLTVV.

The chain uses TRBV7-2 and TRBJ2-5; possibly TRBD2 for D (5 bases). The CDR3 extends over 15 amino acids. Per germline, CDR1 SGHTA and CDR2 FQGNSA. V shed 2 bases and J shed 2 bases, with 12 bases lying between them. CDR3 in amino acids: CASSLTSSGQETQYF. The CDR3 bases are TGTGCCAGCAGCTTAACTTCATCGGGGCAAGAGACCCAGTACTTC.

The chain is built from TRBV5-1 and TRBJ1-4; D not resolved. Trimming stripped 4 bases from V and 0 bases from J, with 7 bases between. The germline V gene encodes CDR1 SGHRS and CDR2 YFSETQ. The CDR3 covers 14 residues. The chain's CDR3 is CASSEEATNEKLFF. The DNA for the CDR3 is TGCGCCAGCAGCGAGGAAGCAACTAATGAAAAACTGTTTTTT.

The chain couples TRBV27 to TRBJ1-5; tentatively, D is TRBD1 (6 bases). V was pared by 8 bases and J by 2 bases, with 16 bases between. This CDR3 is 15 amino acids long. CDR1 and CDR2 (germline): MNHEY, SMNVEV (reference sequence). Here the CDR3 reads CASCPDSYGNQPQHF. CDR3 sequence (DNA): TGTGCCAGCTGTCCGGACAGTTACGGCAATCAGCCCCAGCATTTT.

This clone occurred once. V usage is TRBV7-6 and J usage is TRBJ2-3; 10 bases line up with TRBD2. The CDR3 spans 15 residues. After removal of 5 bases from V and 3 bases from J, the junction contained 5 bases not matched to a gene. Germline CDR1 SGHVS, CDR2 FNYEAQ. In nucleotides, the CDR3 is TGTGCCAGCAGCGCCTCTAGCGGGAGTACAGATACGCAGTATTTT. It specifies CASSASSGSTDTQYF.

The V call is TRBV27, the J call TRBJ2-7; TRBD2 matches at 11 bases. The CDR3 extends over 15 amino acids. V was pared by 5 bases and J by 0 bases, with 3 bases of the junction left unmatched. Germline CDR1 is MNHEY and CDR2 is SMNVEV (reference sequence). The CDR3 loop is CASSRGLAGSYEQYF. DNA for the CDR3: TGTGCCAGCAGTAGAGGACTAGCGGGCTCCTACGAGCAGTACTTC.